In this sample, the clone carrying this T cell receptor (beta chain) turned up many times. Its target is not known. The data were obtained in a study of T cells in Graves' hyperthyroidism and ophthalmopathy. Overall study: At initial diagnosis, before any treatment had begun, peripheral blood was obtained. Study-level results: The majority of expanded thyroid clonotypes above 0.001 also appeared in blood. Ophthalmopathy could be told apart from stable hyperthyroidism with a 13 V-J model.

Patients were excluded for uncontrolled infection, other autoimmune disease, pregnancy or lactation. Germline V CDR1 and CDR2: DFQATT, SNEGSKA (reference sequence). Trimming took 0 bases from V and 0 from J, leaving 15 bases between them. This CDR3 comprises 16 residues. Using RNA transcripts as the source, TCR beta CDR3 regions were amplified. First-round RT-PCR of the TCR CDR3 relied on the HTBI primer set. TCRdb re-analysed the multiplex PCR reads in MiXCR, keeping a single row per CDR3 protein. The table lists about 290,000 distinct CDR3 sequences, roughly 13% of them singletons, with roughly 7.9% in the top ten.

The origin of this receptor is a middle-aged woman with Graves' hyperthyroidism. This chain joins TRBV20-1 and TRBJ2-7; D is perhaps TRBD2 (6 bases). Sequencing was done on a sample of blood. The CDR3 DNA follows: TGCAGTGCTAGAGAGGAATGGCGGGGCGGCTCCTACGAGCAGTACTTC. It translates to CSAREEWRGGSYEQYF.